These T cell receptor beta chains were read from a single sample in a study of T cell repertoires in cytomegalovirus infection. In TCRdb, the reads were re-called with MiXCR into one record per CDR3 protein. Of about 830,000 distinct CDR3 sequences in the sample, about 31% were seen once. The antigens these receptors bind are not known. The sample consisted of cultured CD8+ T cells from PBMCs, taken from culture after CMV antigen stimulation. The source of these receptors is a human donor in good health (CMV status not recorded). Some clones in this sample may be carry-over from other donors' samples. CDR3s include the opening cysteine and the closing phenylalanine or tryptophan.

J gene: TRBJ2-3
V gene: TRBV4-2
CDR3 protein: CASSSGVVYF

J gene: TRBJ2-2
V gene: TRBV19
CDR3 protein: CASSIGARELFF

J gene: TRBJ2-1
V gene: TRBV11-2
CDR3 protein: CASSSKAPGGLEQFF

J gene: TRBJ2-3
V gene: TRBV7-8
CDR3 protein: CASSLDPGPSTDTQYF

J gene: TRBJ2-3
V gene: TRBV9
CDR3 protein: CASRVGTWDTDTQYF

J gene: TRBJ2-6
V gene: TRBV19
CDR3 protein: CASSPRRADSSGANVLTF

J gene: TRBJ1-1
V gene: TRBV6-6
CDR3 protein: CASSYSTGVGTEAFF

J gene: TRBJ2-1
V gene: TRBV7-2
CDR3 protein: CASSSNAGGLLNEQFF

J gene: TRBJ2-7
V gene: TRBV7-6
CDR3 protein: CASSPDRDRRYF

J gene: TRBJ1-1
V gene: TRBV7-9
CDR3 protein: CASSGDQGEAFF

J gene: TRBJ2-3
V gene: TRBV24-1
CDR3 protein: CATSDLVDTQYF

J gene: TRBJ2-3
V gene: TRBV6-6
CDR3 protein: CASHLRVDTQYF

J gene: TRBJ1-6
V gene: TRBV4-1
CDR3 protein: CASSQEGLPRSPLHF

J gene: TRBJ1-3
V gene: TRBV5-4
CDR3 protein: CASSFERISSGNTIYF

J gene: TRBJ2-7
V gene: TRBV14
CDR3 protein: CASSQFKRSEQYF

J gene: TRBJ2-5
V gene: TRBV7-9
CDR3 protein: CASSIPDRDVAAQYF

J gene: TRBJ1-3
V gene: TRBV19
CDR3 protein: CASSIPPGQSSGNTIYF

J gene: TRBJ1-2
V gene: TRBV7-9
CDR3 protein: CASSLDDRDGYTF

J gene: TRBJ2-6
V gene: TRBV5-1
CDR3 protein: CASPSMQGSGANVLTF

J gene: TRBJ2-2
V gene: TRBV6-1
CDR3 protein: CASSEEWYRTNTGELFF

J gene: TRBJ2-5
V gene: TRBV7-9
CDR3 protein: CASSTRSGGLHQETQYF

J gene: TRBJ2-1
V gene: TRBV19
CDR3 protein: CASSIEEGQVVNEQFF

J gene: TRBJ2-2
V gene: TRBV5-1
CDR3 protein: CAIRSNTGELFF

J gene: TRBJ2-7
V gene: TRBV6-1
CDR3 protein: CASSNNRQGSIYEQYF

J gene: TRBJ2-5
V gene: TRBV5-1
CDR3 protein: CASSLETLQETQYF

J gene: TRBJ2-3
V gene: TRBV6-6
CDR3 protein: CASSVALNTQYF

J gene: TRBJ1-6
V gene: TRBV2
CDR3 protein: CASRAPGAGPYNSPLHF

J gene: TRBJ2-3
V gene: TRBV7-7
CDR3 protein: CASSAYSGGTDTQYF

J gene: TRBJ2-5
V gene: TRBV7-3
CDR3 protein: CASSFPGLAGGLRLETQYF

J gene: TRBJ2-1
V gene: TRBV9
CDR3 protein: CASSAQTGDYNEQFF

J gene: TRBJ1-5
V gene: TRBV7-9
CDR3 protein: CASSDFNQPQHF

J gene: TRBJ2-3
V gene: TRBV5-4
CDR3 protein: CASSSGDPSTDTQYF

J gene: TRBJ1-5
V gene: TRBV27
CDR3 protein: CASSFGRGQPQHF

J gene: TRBJ2-5
V gene: TRBV7-2
CDR3 protein: CASSYSSGTQETQYF

J gene: TRBJ2-7
V gene: TRBV27
CDR3 protein: CASSLHQGTAYEQYF

J gene: TRBJ2-1
V gene: TRBV7-9
CDR3 protein: CASSLTAGGFSSYNEQFF

J gene: TRBJ2-5
V gene: TRBV7-2
CDR3 protein: CASSSISGGRETQYF

J gene: TRBJ2-5
V gene: TRBV7-8
CDR3 protein: CASSSAGQNQETQYF

J gene: TRBJ2-2
V gene: TRBV6-2/TRBV6-3
CDR3 protein: CASSTIEGGEAGELFF

J gene: TRBJ2-5
V gene: TRBV7-8
CDR3 protein: CASTPRSEETQYF

J gene: TRBJ2-7
V gene: TRBV7-6
CDR3 protein: CASSHTGTVSYEQYF

J gene: TRBJ1-3
V gene: TRBV27
CDR3 protein: CASRRGNTIYF

J gene: TRBJ1-4
V gene: TRBV6-5
CDR3 protein: CASSYSSSGLSNEKLFF

J gene: TRBJ1-2
V gene: TRBV27
CDR3 protein: CASSLSRDKANYGYTF

J gene: TRBJ2-7
V gene: TRBV20-1
CDR3 protein: CSARGPRPGDILFEQYF

J gene: TRBJ2-1
V gene: TRBV10-1
CDR3 protein: CASSEGTVNNEQFF

J gene: TRBJ2-2
V gene: TRBV7-8
CDR3 protein: CASSYPRTKANTGELFF

J gene: TRBJ2-3
V gene: TRBV27
CDR3 protein: CASSTPPGVTDTQYF

J gene: TRBJ2-5
V gene: TRBV13
CDR3 protein: CASSPSPQETQYF

J gene: TRBJ1-1
V gene: TRBV7-8
CDR3 protein: CASSLKGGGVNTEAFF

J gene: TRBJ1-1
V gene: TRBV13
CDR3 protein: CASSRGGQDTEAFF